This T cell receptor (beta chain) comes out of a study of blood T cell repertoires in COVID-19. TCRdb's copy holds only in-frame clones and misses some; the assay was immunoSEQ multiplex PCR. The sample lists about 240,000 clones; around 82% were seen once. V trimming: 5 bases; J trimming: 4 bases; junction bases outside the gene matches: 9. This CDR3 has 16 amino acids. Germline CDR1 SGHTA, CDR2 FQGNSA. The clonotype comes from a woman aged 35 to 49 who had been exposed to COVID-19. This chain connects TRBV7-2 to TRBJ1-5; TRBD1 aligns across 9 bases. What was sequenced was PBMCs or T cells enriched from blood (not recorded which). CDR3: CASSQEGTGRNQPQHF. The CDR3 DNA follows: TGTGCCAGCAGCCAGGAGGGGACAGGGAGGAATCAGCCCCAGCATTTT.